This record looks at one TCR beta chain sequence and its context. Its antigen is currently unknown. A read error may be the cause here, since a much bigger clone is one base away. Looked up from germline, CDR1 is LGHDT and CDR2 is YNNKEL (reference sequence). CDR3 length: 15 residues. Trimming took 4 bases from V and 3 from J, leaving 14 bases between them. This entry comes from a study of blood T cells in healthy people across ages. Study-wide results and caveats: The study found TCR beta diversity correlated strongly with naive T cell percentage.

Next came a second PCR, run for about 6 to 12 cycles, which used a sample-barcoded 5' primer along with a J-beta primer mix. A template-switch adaptor with 12 random nucleotides tagged each cDNA molecule. Using its own MiXCR run on the 5' RACE reads, TCRdb lists one record per CDR3 protein. The table has about 760,000 distinct CDR3 sequences, roughly 25% seen once; the top ten hold 9.4%. Another study also made use of these data, one on T cells of mothers and their children.

The receptor was derived from a boy aged 5 to 17 in good health. The rearrangement uses TRBV3-1 and TRBJ2-3, with D possibly being TRBD2 (6 bases). Sequencing was done on a sample of blood. CDR3 bases: TGTGCCAGCAGCCCTCGACCAGCGGGTACAGATACGCAGTATTTT. Translating gives CASSPRPAGTDTQYF.